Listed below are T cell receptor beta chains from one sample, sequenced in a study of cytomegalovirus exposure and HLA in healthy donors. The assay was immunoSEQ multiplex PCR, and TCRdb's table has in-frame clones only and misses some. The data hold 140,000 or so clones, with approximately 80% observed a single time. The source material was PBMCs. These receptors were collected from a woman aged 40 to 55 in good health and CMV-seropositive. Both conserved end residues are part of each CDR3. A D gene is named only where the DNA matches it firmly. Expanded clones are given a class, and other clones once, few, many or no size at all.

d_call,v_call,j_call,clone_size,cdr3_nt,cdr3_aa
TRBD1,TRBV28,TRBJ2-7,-,TGTGCCAGCAGTCTGGGTCCGGGACAGAACTCCTACGAGCAGTACTTC,CASSLGPGQNSYEQYF
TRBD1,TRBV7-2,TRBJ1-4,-,TGTGCCAGCAGCTGGGGACAGGGGACCGCAACTAATGAAAAACTGTTTTTT,CASSWGQGTATNEKLFF
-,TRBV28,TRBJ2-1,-,TGTGCCAGCAAGAATAGCGGAGTCGCCTACAATGAGCAGTTCTTC,CASKNSGVAYNEQFF
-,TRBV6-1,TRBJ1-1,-,TGTGCCAGCAGTAGCCAGGGAGGAGACACTGAAGCTTTCTTT,CASSSQGGDTEAFF
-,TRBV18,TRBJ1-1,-,TGTGCCAGCTCACCACAAAGGTCAGGGGTGAACACTGAAGCTTTCTTT,CASSPQRSGVNTEAFF
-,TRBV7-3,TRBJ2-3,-,TGTGCCAGCAGCCTAAGGACTGGAATCACAGATACGCAGTATTTT,CASSLRTGITDTQYF
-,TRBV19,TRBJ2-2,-,TGTGCCAGTAAGCCACAGGGCGGGGAGCTGTTTTTT,CASKPQGGELFF
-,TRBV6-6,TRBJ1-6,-,TGTGCCAGCAGTTACGATGTCGCGGGATATAATTCACCCCTCCACTTT,CASSYDVAGYNSPLHF
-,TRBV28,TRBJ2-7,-,TGTGCCAGCAGTTTAGGGGGGGCCGCCTACGAGCAGTACTTC,CASSLGGAAYEQYF
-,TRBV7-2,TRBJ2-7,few,TGTGCCAGCAGCTTAGTGGACAGCTCCTACGAGCAGTACTTC,CASSLVDSSYEQYF
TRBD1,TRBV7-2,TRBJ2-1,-,TGTGCCAGCAGCTTGAGGGGGGACAGGGGTCAATTCTTC,CASSLRGDRGQFF
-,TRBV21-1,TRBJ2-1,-,TGTGCCAGCAGCAAAGGCAAGCGGGAGACCGCCTACAATGAGCAGTTCTTC,CASSKGKRETAYNEQFF
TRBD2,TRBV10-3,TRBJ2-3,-,TGTGCCATCAGTGTCGGGAGGAGAGAAGATACGCAGTATTTT,CAISVGRREDTQYF
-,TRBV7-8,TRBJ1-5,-,TGTGCCAGCAGCCCGGACAGTAATCAGCCCCAGCATTTT,CASSPDSNQPQHF
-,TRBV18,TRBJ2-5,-,TGTGCCAGCTCACCCCTCGGGACTTCGCTCCAAGAGACCCAGTACTTC,CASSPLGTSLQETQYF
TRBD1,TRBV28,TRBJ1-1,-,TGTGCCACCATTGAGGACAGGGGTGTGACCACTGAAGCTTTCTTT,CATIEDRGVTTEAFF
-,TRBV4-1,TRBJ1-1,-,TGCGCCAGCAGCCAGAGACAGGTGAACACTGAAGCTTTCTTT,CASSQRQVNTEAFF
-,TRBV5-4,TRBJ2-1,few,TGTGCCAGCAGCTTGGCCGGAGTGGGTTCCCACAATGAGCAGTTCTTC,CASSLAGVGSHNEQFF
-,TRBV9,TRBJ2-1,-,TGTGCCAGCAGCGTAGCCCCTCGCGCGAATGAGCAGTTCTTC,CASSVAPRANEQFF
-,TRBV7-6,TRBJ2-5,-,TGTGCCAGCAGCTTAGCGGCCAGCGGGGAGACCCAGTACTTC,CASSLAASGETQYF
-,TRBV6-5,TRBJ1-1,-,TGTGCCAGCAGAATACAGGGGAACACTGAAGCTTTCTTT,CASRIQGNTEAFF
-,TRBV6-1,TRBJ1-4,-,TGTGCCAGCAGTGAAGGAGAAGGGGCGTATGCAACTAATGAAAAACTGTTTTTT,CASSEGEGAYATNEKLFF
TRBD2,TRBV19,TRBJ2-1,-,TGTGCCAGTAGTATGGGAGGCGGGACTAGCCTCAGGGGGCAGTTCTTC,CASSMGGGTSLRGQFF
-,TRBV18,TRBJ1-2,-,TGTGCCAGCTCACCGAACCTTCGACAGAGGCAAGGCTACACCTTC,CASSPNLRQRQGYTF
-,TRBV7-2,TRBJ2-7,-,TGTGCCAGCAGCTTAGCGCGCGCTACCGAGCAGTACTTC,CASSLARATEQYF
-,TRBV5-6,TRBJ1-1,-,TGTGCCAGCAGCTTTGACTACTCTGAAGCTTTCTTT,CASSFDYSEAFF
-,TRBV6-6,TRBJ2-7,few,TGTGCCAGCAGTTACGGAGGGGGCGACGAGCAGTACTTC,CASSYGGGDEQYF
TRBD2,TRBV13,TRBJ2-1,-,TGTGCCAGCAGCTCCCGGACTAGCGGGAGATCTGAGCAGTTCTTC,CASSSRTSGRSEQFF
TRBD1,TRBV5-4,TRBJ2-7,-,TGTGCCAGCAGCTTGGACAGGGGGCGCTACGAGCAGTACTTC,CASSLDRGRYEQYF
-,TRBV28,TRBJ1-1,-,TGTGCCAGCAGTTTAGGTGCCGGGAAGAACACTGAAGCTTTCTTT,CASSLGAGKNTEAFF
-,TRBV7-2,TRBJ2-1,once,TGTGCCAGCGAGCAGGATCGCTCCTACAATGAGCAGTTCTTC,CASEQDRSYNEQFF
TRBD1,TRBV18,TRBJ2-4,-,TGTGCCAGCTCATCACAGGGGGCCATTCAGTACTTC,CASSSQGAIQYF
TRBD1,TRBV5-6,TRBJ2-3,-,TGTGCCAGCAGCTTCCAGGACAGGGTCACAGATACGCAGTATTTT,CASSFQDRVTDTQYF
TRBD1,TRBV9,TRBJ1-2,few,TGTGCCAGCAGCGCCGGACAGGGAAACTATGGCTACACCTTC,CASSAGQGNYGYTF
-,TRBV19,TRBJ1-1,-,TGTGCCAGTAGTATAGAGGCCAGGGTGGCCGCTTTCTTT,CASSIEARVAAFF
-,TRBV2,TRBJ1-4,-,TGTGCCAGCAACCCGGGAGATGAAAAACTGTTTTTT,CASNPGDEKLFF
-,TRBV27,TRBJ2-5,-,TGTGCCAGCAGTTTATCGTTCGGACTGCCTCAAGAGACCCAGTACTTC,CASSLSFGLPQETQYF
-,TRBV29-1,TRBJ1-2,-,TGCAGCGTTGTGGGGGGTCTGGGCTATGGCTACACCTTC,CSVVGGLGYGYTF
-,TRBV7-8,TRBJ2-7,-,TGTGCCAGCAGCTTAAGACCTGGGGAGATCTACGAGCAGTACTTC,CASSLRPGEIYEQYF
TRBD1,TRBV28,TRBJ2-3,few,TGTGCCAGCAGTTTACAGAGAGGGGGCTTAAGTACGCAGTATTTT,CASSLQRGGLSTQYF
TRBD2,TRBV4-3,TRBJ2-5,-,TGCGCCAGCAGCCACGGGACTAGCGGGGGGGCCGTAGGGACCCAGTACTTC,CASSHGTSGGAVGTQYF
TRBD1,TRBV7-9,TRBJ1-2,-,TGTGCCAGCAGCTTAGGGCGGACAGGGATCCGATATGGCTACACCTTC,CASSLGRTGIRYGYTF